The subject of this entry is one T cell receptor beta chain. As yet, its antigen is unknown. The sequenced template was cDNA made from the entire isolated RNA. Here immunoSEQ multiplex PCR was the method, and the copy in TCRdb shows in-frame clones only, minus some. The data show 200,000 to 300,000 clones, 9.5% to 13% seen once. Populations isolated by sorting all had purity greater than 95%. The sample originates from a study of beta chain features in type 1 diabetes. Whole-study context: All samples yielded some 100,000,000 examined sorted cells.

Germline values: CDR1 SNHLY, CDR2 FYNNEI. V lost 5 bases, J lost 4 bases, and 5 bases stayed unmatched. The CDR3 contains 14 residues. Study-level results: The study found moderately but significantly shorter TCRB CDR3s in all four CD4+ subsets of Type 1 diabetes patients. Patients showed naive, central memory and Treg TCRB repertoires that appeared more similar than those of healthy donors.

The sample was naive CD4+ T cells from blood. The TCR originated in a man aged 25-45 years with type 1 diabetes. The V and J genes are TRBV2 and TRBJ2-5, with 9 bases that match TRBD1. CDR3 coding DNA: TGTGCCAGCAGTAACAGGGGGCGGTCAGAGACCCAGTACTTC. Translated: CASSNRGRSETQYF.